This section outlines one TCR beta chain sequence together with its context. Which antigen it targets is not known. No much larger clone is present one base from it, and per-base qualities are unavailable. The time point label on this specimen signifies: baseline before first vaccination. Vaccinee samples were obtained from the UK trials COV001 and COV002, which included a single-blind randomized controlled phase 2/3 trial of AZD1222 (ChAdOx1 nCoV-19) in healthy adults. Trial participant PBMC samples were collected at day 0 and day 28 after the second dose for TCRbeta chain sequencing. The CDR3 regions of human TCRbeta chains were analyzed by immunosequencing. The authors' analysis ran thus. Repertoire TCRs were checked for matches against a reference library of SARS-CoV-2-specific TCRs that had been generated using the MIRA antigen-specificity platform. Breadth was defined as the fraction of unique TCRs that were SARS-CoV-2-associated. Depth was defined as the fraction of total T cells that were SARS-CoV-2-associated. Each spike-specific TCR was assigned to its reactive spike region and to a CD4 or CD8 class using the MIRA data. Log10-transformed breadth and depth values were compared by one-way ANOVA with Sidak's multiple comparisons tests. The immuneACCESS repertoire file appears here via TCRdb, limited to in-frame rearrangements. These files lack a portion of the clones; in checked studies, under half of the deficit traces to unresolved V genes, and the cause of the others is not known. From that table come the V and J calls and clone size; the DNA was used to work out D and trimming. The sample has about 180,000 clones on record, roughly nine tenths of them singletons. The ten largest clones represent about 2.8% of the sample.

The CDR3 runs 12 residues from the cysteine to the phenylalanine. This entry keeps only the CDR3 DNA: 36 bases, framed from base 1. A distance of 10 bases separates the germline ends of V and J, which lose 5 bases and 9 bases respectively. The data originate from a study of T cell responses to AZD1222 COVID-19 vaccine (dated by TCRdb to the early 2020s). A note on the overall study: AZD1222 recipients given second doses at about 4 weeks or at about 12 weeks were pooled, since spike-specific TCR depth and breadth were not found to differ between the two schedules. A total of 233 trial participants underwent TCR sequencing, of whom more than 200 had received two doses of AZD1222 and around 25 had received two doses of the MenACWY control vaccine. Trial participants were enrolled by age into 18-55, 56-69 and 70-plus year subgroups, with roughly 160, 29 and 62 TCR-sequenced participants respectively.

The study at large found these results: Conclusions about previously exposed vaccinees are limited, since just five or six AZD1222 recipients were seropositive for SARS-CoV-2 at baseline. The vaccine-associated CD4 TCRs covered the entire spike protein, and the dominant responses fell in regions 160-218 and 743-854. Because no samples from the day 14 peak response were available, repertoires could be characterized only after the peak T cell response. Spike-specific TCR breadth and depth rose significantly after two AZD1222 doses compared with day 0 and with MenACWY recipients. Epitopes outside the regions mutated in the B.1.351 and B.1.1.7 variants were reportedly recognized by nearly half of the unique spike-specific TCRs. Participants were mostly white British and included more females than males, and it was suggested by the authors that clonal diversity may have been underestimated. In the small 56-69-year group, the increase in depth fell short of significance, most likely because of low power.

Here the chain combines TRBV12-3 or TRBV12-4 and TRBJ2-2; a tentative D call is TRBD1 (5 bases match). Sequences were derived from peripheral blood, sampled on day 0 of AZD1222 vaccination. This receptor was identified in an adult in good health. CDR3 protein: CASSRTSWELFF. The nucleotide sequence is TGTGCCAGCAGTCGGACATCTTGGGAGCTGTTTTTT.